This T cell receptor beta chain was sequenced during a study of T cells in women clearing cervical HPV infection. In regard to this clone: Coverage ceases 3 residues before the CDR3 finishes, and the germline J gene fills in the end.

Repertoires were generated with immunoSEQ multiplex PCR, while TCRdb's copy carries only in-frame clones and drops some. The repertoire table contains fewer than 35,000 clones. The CDR3 extends over 14 amino acids. Germline V CDR1 and CDR2: MNHEY, SVGEGT. The sequenced sample was blood buffy coat. The receptor was derived from a woman aged 18 to 69 with a cervical HPV16 infection that either progressed to CIN3+ or cleared (not recorded which). The V call is TRBV6-2 or TRBV6-3, the J call TRBJ2-2, with D possibly TRBD1 on 6 matching bases. CDR3 bases read: TGTGCCAGCAGTTTGGGACACACTAATGAAAAG. Residues: CASSLGHTNEK. The full-length CDR3 reads as CASSLGHTNEKLFF.